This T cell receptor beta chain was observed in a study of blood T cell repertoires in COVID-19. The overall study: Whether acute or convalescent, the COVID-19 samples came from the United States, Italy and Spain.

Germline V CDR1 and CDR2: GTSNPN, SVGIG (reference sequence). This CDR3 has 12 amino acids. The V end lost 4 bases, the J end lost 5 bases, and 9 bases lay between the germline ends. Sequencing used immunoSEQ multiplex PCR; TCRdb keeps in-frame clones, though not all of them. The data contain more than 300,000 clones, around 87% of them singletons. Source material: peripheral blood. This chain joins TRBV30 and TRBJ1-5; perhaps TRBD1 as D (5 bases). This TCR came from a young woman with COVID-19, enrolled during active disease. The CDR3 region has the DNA TGTGCCTGGAAACGGGGGGATCAGCCCCAGCATTTT. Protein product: CAWKRGDQPQHF.